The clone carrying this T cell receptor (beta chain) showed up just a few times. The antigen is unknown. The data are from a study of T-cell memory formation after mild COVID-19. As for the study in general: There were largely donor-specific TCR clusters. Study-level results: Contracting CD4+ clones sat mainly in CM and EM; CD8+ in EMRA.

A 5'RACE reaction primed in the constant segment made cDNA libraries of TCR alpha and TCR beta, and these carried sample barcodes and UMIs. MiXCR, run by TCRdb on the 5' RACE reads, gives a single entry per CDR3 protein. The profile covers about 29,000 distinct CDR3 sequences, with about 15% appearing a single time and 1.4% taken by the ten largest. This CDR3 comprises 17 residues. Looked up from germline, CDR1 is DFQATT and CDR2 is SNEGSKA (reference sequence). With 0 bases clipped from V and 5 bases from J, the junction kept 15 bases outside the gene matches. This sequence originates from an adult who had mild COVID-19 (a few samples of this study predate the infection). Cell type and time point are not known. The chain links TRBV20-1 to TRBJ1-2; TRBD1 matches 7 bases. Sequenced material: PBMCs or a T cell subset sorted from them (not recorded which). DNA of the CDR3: TGCAGTGCTAGAGAGACGGACAGGTCCTCGGAAGCGTATGGCTACACCTTC. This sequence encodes CSARETDRSSEAYGYTF.